The sequence of this T cell receptor (beta chain) was determined in a study of identical twins. With respect to this clonotype: Its antigen remains unknown.

The length of the CDR3 is 19 residues. The junction had 10 bases not matched to a gene; V was cut back by 0 bases and J by 0 bases. In germline, CDR1 is LGHDT, CDR2 YNNKEL (reference sequence). A universal primer site came from template switching; cDNA carried unique molecular identifiers. One entry per CDR3 protein, called by TCRdb with MiXCR from the 5' RACE reads. Of some 1,600,000 distinct CDR3 sequences in the sample, 32% are singletons; the top ten hold more than 0.25%. Study-level findings and limits: Cord blood beta clonotypes that were abundant carried fewer insertions, and memory repertoires showed no such trend. Invariant cells of the MAIT and iNKT types might have partly distorted the zero-insertion analyses. Models, which agreed with sharing between unrelated individuals, nonetheless underestimated the out-of-frame TCR alpha sharing seen in monozygotic twins.

The sequence came from a newborn girl in good health. This chain uses TRBV3-1 with TRBJ2-3; the match to TRBD2 covers 9 bases. The material sequenced was cord blood. This CDR3 is CASSQERRGGAPSTDTQYF. DNA for the CDR3: TGTGCCAGCAGCCAAGAACGGCGCGGGGGGGCCCCTAGCACAGATACGCAGTATTTT.